The TCR beta chain under discussion was sequenced for a study of identical twins. Whole-study findings and limits: Invariant MAIT and iNKT cells may have partly biased zero-insertion analyses.

As to this clonotype: What it binds is unknown.

The CDR3 loop spans 14 amino acids. Trimming took 5 bases from V and 2 from J, leaving 13 bases between them. A single record per CDR3 protein comes from TCRdb applying MiXCR to the 5' RACE reads. The sample has over 550,000 distinct CDR3 sequences; just over 7% are singletons. These records were also assigned to another study, of yellow fever vaccine responses in identical twins.

The chain combines TRBV12-3 or TRBV12-4 with TRBJ2-7, with a tentative D call TRBD1 (6 bases). The TCR comes from a woman aged 18-35 years in good health. Sample: PBMCs. The CDR3 sequence is CASSTGTRTYEQYF. In DNA, the CDR3 is TGTGCCAGCAGTACGGGGACACGGACCTACGAGCAGTACTTC.